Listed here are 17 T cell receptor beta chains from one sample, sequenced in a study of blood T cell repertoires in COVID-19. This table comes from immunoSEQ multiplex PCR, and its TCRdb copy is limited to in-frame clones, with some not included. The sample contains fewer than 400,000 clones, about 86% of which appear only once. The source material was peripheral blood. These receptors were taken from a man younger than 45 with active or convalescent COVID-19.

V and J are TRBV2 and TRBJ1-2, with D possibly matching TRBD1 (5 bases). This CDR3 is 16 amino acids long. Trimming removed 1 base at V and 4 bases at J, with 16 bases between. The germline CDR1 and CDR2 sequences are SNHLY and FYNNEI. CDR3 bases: TGTGCCAGCAGTGAAGAAGGGGCAGAGCTTGGCTATGGCTACACCTTC. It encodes CASSEEGAELGYGYTF.

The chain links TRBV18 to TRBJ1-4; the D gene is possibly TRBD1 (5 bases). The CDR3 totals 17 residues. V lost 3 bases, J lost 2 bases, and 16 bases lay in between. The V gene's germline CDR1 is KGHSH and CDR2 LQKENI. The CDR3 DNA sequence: TGTGCCAGCTCACCTCGGGGCGGGATCACGACTAATGAAAAACTGTTTTTT. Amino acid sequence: CASSPRGGITTNEKLFF.

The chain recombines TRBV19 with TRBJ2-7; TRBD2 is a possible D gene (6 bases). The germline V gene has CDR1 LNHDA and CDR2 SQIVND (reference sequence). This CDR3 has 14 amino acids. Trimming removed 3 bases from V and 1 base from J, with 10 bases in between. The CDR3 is CASSIGGSSYEQYF. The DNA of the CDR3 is TGTGCCAGTAGTATTGGGGGGAGTTCCTACGAGCAGTACTTC.

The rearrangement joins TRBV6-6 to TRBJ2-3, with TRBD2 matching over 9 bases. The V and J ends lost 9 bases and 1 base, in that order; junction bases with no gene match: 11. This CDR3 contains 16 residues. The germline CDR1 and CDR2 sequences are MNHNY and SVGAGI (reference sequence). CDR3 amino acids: CASREAERGGTDTQYF. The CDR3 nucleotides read TGTGCCAGTCGCGAAGCCGAGCGGGGGGGCACAGATACGCAGTATTTT.

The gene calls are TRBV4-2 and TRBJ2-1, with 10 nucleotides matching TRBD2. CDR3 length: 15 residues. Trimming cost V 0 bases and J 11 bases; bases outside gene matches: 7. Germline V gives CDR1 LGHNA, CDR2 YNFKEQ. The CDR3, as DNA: TGTGCCAGCAGCCAAGATATAGCGGGAGGCCCTCAGCAGTTCTTC. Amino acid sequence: CASSQDIAGGPQQFF.

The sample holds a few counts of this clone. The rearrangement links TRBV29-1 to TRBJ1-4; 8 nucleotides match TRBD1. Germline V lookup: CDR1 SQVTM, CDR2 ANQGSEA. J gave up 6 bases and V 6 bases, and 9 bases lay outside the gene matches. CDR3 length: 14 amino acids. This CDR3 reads CSVAPGQADEKLFF. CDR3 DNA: TGCAGCGTAGCACCGGGACAGGCTGATGAAAAACTGTTTTTT.

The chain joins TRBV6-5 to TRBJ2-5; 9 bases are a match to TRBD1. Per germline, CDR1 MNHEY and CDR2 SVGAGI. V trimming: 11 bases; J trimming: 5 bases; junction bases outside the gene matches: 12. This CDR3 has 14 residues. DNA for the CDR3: TGTGCCTGCCGGGACAGGGCTCGAAAGGAGACCCAGTACTTC. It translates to CACRDRARKETQYF.

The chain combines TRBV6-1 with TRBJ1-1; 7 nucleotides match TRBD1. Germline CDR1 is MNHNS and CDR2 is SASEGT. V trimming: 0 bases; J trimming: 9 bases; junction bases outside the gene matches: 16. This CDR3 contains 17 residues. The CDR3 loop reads CASSEADLTGKTVKAFF. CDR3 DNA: TGTGCCAGCAGTGAAGCTGACTTGACAGGGAAAACGGTGAAAGCTTTCTTT.

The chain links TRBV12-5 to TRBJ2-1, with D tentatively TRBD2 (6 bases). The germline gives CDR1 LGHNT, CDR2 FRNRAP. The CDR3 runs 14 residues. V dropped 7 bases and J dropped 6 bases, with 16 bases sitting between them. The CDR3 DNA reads TGTGCTAGTGCCTCCTCCCCCGGGGGCAATGAGCAGTTCTTC. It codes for CASASSPGGNEQFF.

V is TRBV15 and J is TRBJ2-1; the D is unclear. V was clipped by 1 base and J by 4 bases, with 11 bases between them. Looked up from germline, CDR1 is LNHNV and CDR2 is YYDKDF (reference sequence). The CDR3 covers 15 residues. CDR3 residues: CATSRVVLEYNEQFF. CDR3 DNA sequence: TGTGCCACCAGCAGAGTTGTCTTAGAGTACAATGAGCAGTTCTTC. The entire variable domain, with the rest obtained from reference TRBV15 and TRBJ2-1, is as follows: DAMVIQNPRYQVTQFGKPVTLSCSQTLNHNVMYWYQQKSSQAPKLLFHYYDKDFNNEADTPDNFQSRRPNTSFCFLDIRSPGLGDTAMYLCATSRVVLEYNEQFFGPGTRLTVL.

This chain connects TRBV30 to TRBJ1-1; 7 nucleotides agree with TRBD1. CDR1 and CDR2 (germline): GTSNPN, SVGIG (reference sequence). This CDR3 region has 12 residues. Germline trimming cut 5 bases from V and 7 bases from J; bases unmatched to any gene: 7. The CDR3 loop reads CAWDRERVEAFF. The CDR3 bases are TGTGCCTGGGACAGGGAGAGAGTTGAAGCTTTCTTT.

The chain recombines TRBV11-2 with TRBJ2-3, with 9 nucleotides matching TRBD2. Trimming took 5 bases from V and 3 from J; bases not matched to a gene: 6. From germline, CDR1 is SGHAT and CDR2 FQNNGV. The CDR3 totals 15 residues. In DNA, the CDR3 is TGTGCCAGCAGCATCAGGGGACTAGCTACAGATACGCAGTATTTT. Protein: CASSIRGLATDTQYF.

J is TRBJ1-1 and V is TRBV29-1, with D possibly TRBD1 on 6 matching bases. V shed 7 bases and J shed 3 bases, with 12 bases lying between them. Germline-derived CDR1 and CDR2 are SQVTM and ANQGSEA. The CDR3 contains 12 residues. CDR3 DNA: TGCAGCGGTGGGGGCCGGGACACTGAAGCTTTCTTT. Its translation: CSGGGRDTEAFF.

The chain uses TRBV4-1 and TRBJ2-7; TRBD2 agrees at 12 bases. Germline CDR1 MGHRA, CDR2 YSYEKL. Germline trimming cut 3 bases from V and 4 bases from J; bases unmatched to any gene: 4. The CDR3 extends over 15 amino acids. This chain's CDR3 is CASSHQTSGRYEQYF. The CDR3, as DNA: TGCGCCAGCAGCCATCAGACTAGCGGGAGATACGAGCAGTACTTC.

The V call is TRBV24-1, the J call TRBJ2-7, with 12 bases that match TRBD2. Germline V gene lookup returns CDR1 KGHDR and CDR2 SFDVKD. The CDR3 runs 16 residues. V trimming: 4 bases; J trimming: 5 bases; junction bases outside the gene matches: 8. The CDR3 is CATSDPSGGATDEQYF. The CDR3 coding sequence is TGTGCCACCAGTGACCCTAGCGGGGGGGCAACCGACGAGCAGTACTTC.

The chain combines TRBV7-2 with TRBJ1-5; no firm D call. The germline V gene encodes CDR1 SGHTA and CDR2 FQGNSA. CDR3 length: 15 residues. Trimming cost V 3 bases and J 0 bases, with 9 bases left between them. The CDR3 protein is CASSFVVNSNQPQHF. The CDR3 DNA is TGTGCCAGCAGCTTCGTTGTTAATAGCAATCAGCCCCAGCATTTT. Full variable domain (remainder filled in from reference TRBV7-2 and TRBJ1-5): GAGVSQSPSNKVTEKGKDVELRCDPISGHTALYWYRQSLGQGLEFLIYFQGNSAPDKSGLPSDRFSAERTGGSVSTLTIQRTQQEDSAVYLCASSFVVNSNQPQHFGDGTRLSIL.

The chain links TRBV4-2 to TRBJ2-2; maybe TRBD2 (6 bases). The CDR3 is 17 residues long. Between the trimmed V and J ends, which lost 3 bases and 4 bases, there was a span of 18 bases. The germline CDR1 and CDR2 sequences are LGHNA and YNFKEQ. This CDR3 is CASSQGDWKSGTGELFF. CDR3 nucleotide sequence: TGTGCCAGCAGCCAGGGGGACTGGAAGAGTGGCACCGGGGAGCTGTTTTTT.